These 13 T cell receptor beta chains were sequenced from one sample in a study of cytomegalovirus exposure and HLA in healthy donors. The study ran its PCR with 60 Vbeta and 13 Jbeta primers. Libraries were prepared by immunoSEQ multiplex PCR; TCRdb keeps only in-frame clonotypes and omits some of them. The sample records roughly 100,000 clones, approximately 72% being singletons. The specimen sequenced was PBMCs. These receptors were collected from a woman between 40 and 55 years old in good health and CMV-seronegative.

This chain links TRBV28 with TRBJ1-2; 10 bases fit TRBD1. The CDR3 extends over 13 amino acids. Germline CDR1 reads MDHEN; CDR2 reads SYDVKM. V lost 7 bases, J lost 7 bases, and 6 bases stayed unmatched. The CDR3 protein is CASIETGGSGYTF. CDR3 nucleotides: TGTGCCAGCATCGAGACAGGGGGCTCTGGCTACACCTTC.

This clone was counted a few times. The chain has TRBV25-1 and TRBJ2-3; TRBD1 might be the D (5 bases). The germline V gene has CDR1 MGHDK and CDR2 SYGVNS. The CDR3 extends over 15 amino acids. V gave up 6 bases and J gave up 2 bases, with 15 bases separating them. The CDR3: CASRARALPTDTQYF. The CDR3 nucleotides read TGTGCCAGCAGAGCCAGGGCACTACCCACAGATACGCAGTATTTT.

The chain employs TRBV9 and TRBJ2-1, with D possibly being TRBD2 (5 bases). CDR1 is SGDLS and CDR2 is YYNGEE in the germline V gene. The V end was cut by 0 bases, the J end by 5 bases, with 15 bases between. The CDR3 is 16 residues long. The CDR3 DNA is TGTGCCAGCAGCGTAGAGGTGGACTTCTCGGACAATGAGCAGTTCTTC. Protein: CASSVEVDFSDNEQFF.

This clone came up a few times. The J gene is TRBJ2-5, the V gene TRBV18, with TRBD2 matching 14 bases. V lost 2 bases to trimming and J lost 5 bases; unmatched junction nucleotides: 7. Germline V gene sequence: CDR1 KGHSH, CDR2 LQKENI. The CDR3 spans 17 residues. The CDR3 spells CASSPGTSGSWAETQYF. In nucleotides, the CDR3 is TGTGCCAGCTCACCAGGGACTAGCGGGAGTTGGGCTGAGACCCAGTACTTC.

The chain couples TRBV5-6 to TRBJ2-3; TRBD1 matches 7 bases. This CDR3 contains 16 residues. The germline gives CDR1 SGHDT, CDR2 YYEEEE. Unmatched junction bases numbered 6, after V lost 0 bases and J lost 2 bases. CDR3 DNA: TGTGCCAGCAGCTTGGTACTGGGGACAGACACAGATACGCAGTATTTT. Translating gives CASSLVLGTDTDTQYF.

The chain couples TRBV6-5 to TRBJ2-7, with D uncertain. This CDR3 has 12 residues. Germline lookup yields CDR1 MNHEY and CDR2 SVGAGI. Between the trimmed V and J ends, which lost 4 bases and 7 bases, there was a span of 11 bases. The DNA of the CDR3 is TGTGCCAGCAGTTCCACCTTTGCGGAGCAGTACTTC. It encodes CASSSTFAEQYF.

Worth noting for this clone: The sample holds other DNA sequences that translate to the same CDR3. This sequence joins TRBV13 and TRBJ2-1, with 10 bases identical to TRBD2. V was clipped by 0 bases and J by 4 bases; unmatched bases: 0. CDR3 length: 15 residues. Germline V gives CDR1 PRHDT, CDR2 FYEKMQ (reference sequence). In DNA form, the CDR3 reads TGTGCCAGCAGCTTAGGGACTAGCGGGTACAATGAGCAGTTCTTC. It translates to CASSLGTSGYNEQFF.

The chain's CDR3 is CSVEVSERASPNEQFF. The CDR3 DNA reads as TGCAGCGTTGAAGTGTCCGAGCGGGCGTCTCCCAATGAGCAGTTCTTC. This chain uses TRBV29-1 with TRBJ2-1; TRBD2 is a possible D gene (6 bases). CDR1 is SQVTM and CDR2 is ANQGSEA in the germline V gene. This CDR3 has 16 amino acids. V was shortened by 1 base and J by 6 bases, with 19 bases between the two germline ends.

This clone was picked up one time. The chain has TRBV11-2 and TRBJ1-2; D is uncertain. Germline V lookup: CDR1 SGHAT, CDR2 FQNNGV. Trimming took off 1 base at V and 4 bases at J, with 4 bases between the two ends. CDR3 length: 12 amino acids. The CDR3 nucleotides read TGTGCCAGCAGCTTAGGGAGCTATGGCTACACCTTC. It translates to CASSLGSYGYTF.

The V and J genes are TRBV30 and TRBJ2-2, with D perhaps TRBD1 (5 bases). V lost 0 bases and J 0 bases, leaving 5 bases between the germline ends. The CDR3 consists of 14 residues. CDR1 is GTSNPN and CDR2 is SVGIG in the germline V gene (reference sequence). The CDR3 is CAWSVQANTGELFF. CDR3 DNA: TGTGCCTGGAGTGTACAGGCGAACACCGGGGAGCTGTTTTTT.

The chain recombines TRBV11-2 with TRBJ2-7, with 9 bases that match TRBD1. The CDR3 contains 19 residues. Unmatched junction bases numbered 20, after V lost 2 bases and J lost 6 bases. Germline loops: CDR1 SGHAT, CDR2 FQNNGV. In DNA, the CDR3 is TGTGCCAGCAGCTTACTAGTATTTTTCGGGACACAGGGGGCTCGCGAGCAGTACTTC. Translation: CASSLLVFFGTQGAREQYF.

This clone appeared once. The rearrangement joins TRBV28 to TRBJ2-5; tentative D call: TRBD1 (6 bases). In germline, CDR1 is MDHEN, CDR2 SYDVKM. Trimming cost V 7 bases and J 2 bases, with 14 bases left between them. There are 14 residues in the CDR3. CDR3: CASTLLQGQETQYF. DNA for the CDR3: TGTGCCAGCACCCTACTACAGGGTCAAGAGACCCAGTACTTC.

The chain has TRBV9 and TRBJ2-5; no firm D call. The CDR3 extends over 15 amino acids. Per the germline V gene, CDR1 is SGDLS and CDR2 is YYNGEE. Trimming shortened V by 1 base and J by 1 base, and 11 bases separated the two germline ends. CDR3 protein: CASSVKLISQETQYF. The CDR3 DNA reads TGTGCCAGCAGCGTAAAGCTGATTTCCCAAGAGACCCAGTACTTC.